One and the same sample provided the 15 T cell receptor beta chains below, sequenced in a study of shared clonotypes between healthy human individuals. Terminally differentiated effector memory CD45RA+ cells were excluded by CCR7 positive selection of CD45RO-negative cells. The method was immunoSEQ multiplex PCR; TCRdb's version includes in-frame clones alone and lacks a portion of them. Of around 580,000 clones listed, nearly 98% are singletons. The sequencing sample was made of naive CD8+ T cells sorted from blood. The source is a man in his thirties or forties in good health.

The chain joins TRBV27 to TRBJ2-7; 7 bases agree with TRBD2. The germline gives CDR1 MNHEY, CDR2 SMNVEV (reference sequence). Germline trimming cut 4 bases from V and 1 base from J; bases unmatched to any gene: 7. The CDR3 consists of 15 residues. The CDR3 loop reads CASSYGLGRSYEQYF. CDR3 coding DNA: TGTGCCAGCAGTTATGGGCTCGGGAGGTCCTACGAGCAGTACTTC.

The chain joins TRBV27 to TRBJ1-1; a weak D match, TRBD1 (5 bases). Trimming cost V 1 base and J 0 bases, with 9 bases left between them. In germline, CDR1 is MNHEY, CDR2 SMNVEV (reference sequence). This CDR3 is 15 amino acids long. The CDR3 coding sequence is TGTGCCAGCAGTTTATACGGGACTGTGAACACTGAAGCTTTCTTT. The encoded protein is CASSLYGTVNTEAFF.

The chain is built from TRBV25-1 and TRBJ2-1; TRBD1 matches 9 bases. The V gene end was trimmed by 6 bases and the J gene end by 8 bases; junction bases not matched to a gene: 5. CDR3 length: 13 residues. CDR1 is MGHDK, CDR2 SYGVNS, per germline. CDR3 amino acids: CASRKTGGDEQFF. Written as DNA, the CDR3 is TGTGCCAGCAGGAAGACAGGGGGGGATGAGCAGTTCTTC.

J is TRBJ2-1 and V is TRBV7-2, with 8 positions matching TRBD2. Unmatched junction bases numbered 14, after V lost 4 bases and J lost 6 bases. CDR1 and CDR2 from the germline V gene are SGHTA and FQGNSA. This CDR3 spans 17 amino acids. CDR3: CASSSAGTPGTSNEQFF. Here the CDR3 DNA reads TGTGCCAGCAGCTCAGCGGGTACACCCGGGACTAGCAATGAGCAGTTCTTC.

This chain connects TRBV2 to TRBJ2-1, with 8 bases matching TRBD2. The V segment lost 6 bases and the J segment 0 bases; nucleotides outside the gene matches: 4. The germline gives CDR1 SNHLY, CDR2 FYNNEI. This CDR3 contains 15 residues. This CDR3 reads CASSPGLGSYNEQFF. The CDR3 nucleotides are TGTGCCAGCAGCCCGGGACTAGGCTCCTACAATGAGCAGTTCTTC.

The gene calls are TRBV5-4 and TRBJ2-7; the D gene could be TRBD1 or TRBD2 (5 bases each). Trimming stripped 4 bases from V and 2 bases from J, with 10 bases between. This CDR3 is 13 amino acids long. CDR1 and CDR2 from the germline V gene are SGHNT and YYREEE (reference sequence). CDR3 nucleotide sequence: TGTGCCAGCAGCCCGGGACCAGCCTACGAGCAGTACTTC. The encoded protein is CASSPGPAYEQYF.

CDR3 protein: CASGKGPYAGYTF. CDR3 DNA: TGTGCCAGCGGAAAGGGGCCCTACGCTGGCTACACCTTC. V gene TRBV28 combines with J gene TRBJ1-2; possibly TRBD1 for D (5 bases). This CDR3 is 13 amino acids long. V was shortened by 8 bases and J by 7 bases, with 17 bases between the two germline ends. From germline, CDR1 is MDHEN and CDR2 SYDVKM.

This chain connects TRBV10-2 to TRBJ2-1; D could derive from TRBD1 or TRBD2 (7 bases each). The CDR3 is 16 amino acids. The V end was cut by 0 bases, the J end by 5 bases, with 14 bases between. In germline, CDR1 is WSHSY, CDR2 SAAADI. The chain's CDR3 is CASSESLSGTDNEQFF. The DNA for the CDR3 is TGCGCCAGCAGTGAGTCGTTGAGCGGGACAGACAATGAGCAGTTCTTC.

The chain has TRBV29-1 and TRBJ1-1; 7 nucleotides agree with TRBD1. CDR1 and CDR2 (germline): SQVTM, ANQGSEA. V was pared by 0 bases and J by 4 bases, with 11 bases of the junction left unmatched. The CDR3 runs 16 residues. The CDR3 DNA reads as TGCAGCGTTGAAGACCGGGGTCGACAGGGAAGCACTGAAGCTTTCTTT. Amino acids: CSVEDRGRQGSTEAFF.

The chain uses TRBV19 and TRBJ1-3; unclear D gene. The germline V gene has CDR1 LNHDA and CDR2 SQIVND (reference sequence). This CDR3 region has 12 residues. The germline V and J ends were trimmed by 9 bases and 6 bases, with 12 bases remaining between them. CDR3 sequence (DNA): TGTGCCAGCGGAGGGCTGGAAAACACCATATATTTT. Translating it yields CASGGLENTIYF.

This rearrangement joins TRBV7-9 to TRBJ2-1; unclear D gene. V dropped 1 base and J dropped 8 bases, with 6 bases sitting between them. The CDR3 contains 12 residues. The germline V gene has CDR1 SEHNR and CDR2 FQNEAQ (reference sequence). CDR3 in DNA: TGTGCCAGCAGCTTAGAGGCGTATGAGCAGTTCTTC. Protein sequence: CASSLEAYEQFF.

This chain connects TRBV18 to TRBJ1-1; D is uncertain. The length of the CDR3 is 17 residues. Between the trimmed V and J ends, which lost 6 bases and 1 base, there was a span of 21 bases. CDR1 is KGHSH and CDR2 is LQKENI in the germline V gene. For the CDR3, the DNA is TGTGCCAGCTCTCAAGATACGCTTTGGGTCGCGAACACTGAAGCTTTCTTT. It codes for CASSQDTLWVANTEAFF.

J is TRBJ1-2 and V is TRBV20-1, with D unclear. Germline CDR1 is DFQATT and CDR2 is SNEGSKA (reference sequence). The CDR3 loop spans 9 amino acids. Trimming removed 0 bases at V and 8 bases at J, with 1 base between. The CDR3, as DNA: TGCAGTGCTAGAGAGGGCTACACCTTC. This translates into CSAREGYTF.

The CDR3 here is CASSLGDDTPSYEQYF. CDR3 DNA sequence: TGCGCCAGCAGCTTGGGTGACGACACCCCCTCCTACGAGCAGTACTTC. This chain uses TRBV5-1 with TRBJ2-7; D remains ambiguous. The CDR3 has 16 amino acids. CDR1 and CDR2 from the germline V gene are SGHRS and YFSETQ. Between the trimmed V and J ends, which lost 0 bases and 0 bases, there was a span of 13 bases.

V is TRBV27 and J is TRBJ2-1, with 10 bases matching TRBD2. Trimming removed 10 bases from V and 8 bases from J; junction bases left unmatched: 11. Germline V gene lookup returns CDR1 MNHEY and CDR2 SMNVEV (reference sequence). The CDR3 loop spans 14 amino acids. The CDR3 DNA reads TGTGCCACCCACAGCGGGAGGGCCCGGCATGAGCAGTTCTTC. Residues: CATHSGRARHEQFF.